This T cell receptor (beta chain) was found in a study of blood T cell repertoires in COVID-19. The J segment lost 9 bases and the V segment lost 2 bases, leaving 13 bases of the junction unmatched. The germline V gene encodes CDR1 GTSNPN and CDR2 SVGIG (reference sequence). The CDR3 is made up of 16 amino acids. Authors' methods: It was from reference gene primer amplification that nucleated cell counts were estimated. Repertoires were generated with immunoSEQ multiplex PCR, while TCRdb's copy carries only in-frame clones and drops some. The DNA gave D and trimming, while V, J and clone size come from that table. The repertoire includes 45,000 to 55,000 clones, about 90% of them detected once, and around 3.2% sits in the top ten.

The genes are TRBV30 and TRBJ2-3; 11 nucleotides match TRBD2. Sequencing was carried out using peripheral blood. This TCR derives from a human donor in a cohort sampled during active COVID-19. The CDR3 is CAWSNQGLAGALTQYF. DNA of the CDR3: TGTGCCTGGAGTAATCAAGGACTAGCGGGTGCCCTCACGCAGTATTTT.